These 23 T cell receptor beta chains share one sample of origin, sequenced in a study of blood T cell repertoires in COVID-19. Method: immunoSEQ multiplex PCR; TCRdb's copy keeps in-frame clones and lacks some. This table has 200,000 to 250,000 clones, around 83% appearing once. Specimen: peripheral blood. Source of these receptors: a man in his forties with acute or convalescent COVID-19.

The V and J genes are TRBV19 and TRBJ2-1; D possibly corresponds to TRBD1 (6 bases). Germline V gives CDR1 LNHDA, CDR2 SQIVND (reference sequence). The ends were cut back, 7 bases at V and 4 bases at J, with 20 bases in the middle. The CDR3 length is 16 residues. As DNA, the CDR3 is TGTGCCAGTACCCATTCACCGGGACACCCTTACAATGAGCAGTTCTTC. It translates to CASTHSPGHPYNEQFF.

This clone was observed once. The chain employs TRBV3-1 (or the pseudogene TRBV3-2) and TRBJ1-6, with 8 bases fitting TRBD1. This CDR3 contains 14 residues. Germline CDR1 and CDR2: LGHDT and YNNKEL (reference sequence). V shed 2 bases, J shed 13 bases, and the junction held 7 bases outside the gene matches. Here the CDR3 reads CASSQRTGWEPLHF. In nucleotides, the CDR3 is TGTGCCAGCAGCCAAAGGACAGGGTGGGAGCCCCTCCACTTT.

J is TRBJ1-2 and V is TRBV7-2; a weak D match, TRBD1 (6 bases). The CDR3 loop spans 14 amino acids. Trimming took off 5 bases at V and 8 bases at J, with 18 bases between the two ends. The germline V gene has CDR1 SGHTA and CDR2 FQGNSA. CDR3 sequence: CASSVRDMGGGYTF. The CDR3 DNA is TGTGCCAGCAGCGTCCGGGACATGGGCGGAGGCTACACCTTC. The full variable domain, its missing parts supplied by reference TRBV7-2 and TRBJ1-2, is GAGVSQSPSNKVTEKGKDVELRCDPISGHTALYWYRQSLGQGLEFLIYFQGNSAPDKSGLPSDRFSAERTGGSVSTLTIQRTQQEDSAVYLCASSVRDMGGGYTFGSGTRLTVV.

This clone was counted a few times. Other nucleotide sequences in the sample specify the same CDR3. CDR3 loop: CASSLEAGKTEAFF. For the CDR3, the DNA is TGCGCCAGCAGCTTGGAAGCAGGGAAGACTGAAGCTTTCTTT. This sequence joins TRBV5-1 and TRBJ1-1, with TRBD1 as a possible D gene (5 bases). Germline assignment: CDR1 SGHRS and CDR2 YFSETQ. The CDR3 length is 14 residues. The germline V and J ends were trimmed by 0 bases and 5 bases, with 11 bases remaining between them.

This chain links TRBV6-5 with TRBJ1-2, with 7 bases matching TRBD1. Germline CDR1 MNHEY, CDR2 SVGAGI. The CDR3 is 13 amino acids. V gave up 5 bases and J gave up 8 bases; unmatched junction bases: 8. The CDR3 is CASSPGSGGGYTF. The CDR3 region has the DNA TGTGCCAGCAGTCCTGGCTCAGGGGGAGGCTACACCTTC.

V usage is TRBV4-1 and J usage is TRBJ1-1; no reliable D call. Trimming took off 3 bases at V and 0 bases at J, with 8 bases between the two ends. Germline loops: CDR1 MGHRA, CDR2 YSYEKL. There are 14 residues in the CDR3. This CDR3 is CASSHATLNTEAFF. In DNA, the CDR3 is TGCGCCAGCAGCCACGCGACATTGAACACTGAAGCTTTCTTT.

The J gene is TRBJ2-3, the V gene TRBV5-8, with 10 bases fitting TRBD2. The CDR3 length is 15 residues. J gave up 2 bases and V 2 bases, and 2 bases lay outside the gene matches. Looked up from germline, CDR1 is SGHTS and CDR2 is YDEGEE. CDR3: CASSFTSGNTDTQYF. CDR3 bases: TGTGCCAGCAGCTTCACTAGCGGGAACACAGATACGCAGTATTTT.

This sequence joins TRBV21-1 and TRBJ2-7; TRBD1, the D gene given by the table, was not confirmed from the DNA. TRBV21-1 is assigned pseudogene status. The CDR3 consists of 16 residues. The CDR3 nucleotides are TGTGCCAGCAGCCCGGACGGGACAGGGGGTTCGCGCGAGCAGTACTTC. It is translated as CASSPDGTGGSREQYF.

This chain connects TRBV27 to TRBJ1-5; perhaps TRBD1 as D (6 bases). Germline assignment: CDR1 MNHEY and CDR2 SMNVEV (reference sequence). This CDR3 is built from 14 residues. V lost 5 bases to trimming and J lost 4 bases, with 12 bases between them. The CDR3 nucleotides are TGTGCCAGCAGTCCTAGACAGGAGAATCAGCCCCAGCATTTT. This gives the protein CASSPRQENQPQHF.

The CDR3: CAISESRTGEETQYF. CDR3 DNA: TGTGCCATCAGTGAGTCCCGGACAGGTGAGGAGACCCAGTACTTC. The chain carries TRBV10-3 and TRBJ2-5; TRBD1 agrees at 7 bases. Trimming removed 0 bases from V and 5 bases from J; junction bases left unmatched: 6. Germline CDR1 and CDR2: ENHRY and SYGVKD. The CDR3 spans 15 residues.

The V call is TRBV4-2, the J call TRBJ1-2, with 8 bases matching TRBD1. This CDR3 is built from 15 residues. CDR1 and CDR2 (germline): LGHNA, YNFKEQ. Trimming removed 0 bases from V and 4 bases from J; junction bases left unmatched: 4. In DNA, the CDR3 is TGTGCCAGCAGCCAAGAGGCAGGGGGCACCTATGGCTACACCTTC. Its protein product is CASSQEAGGTYGYTF.

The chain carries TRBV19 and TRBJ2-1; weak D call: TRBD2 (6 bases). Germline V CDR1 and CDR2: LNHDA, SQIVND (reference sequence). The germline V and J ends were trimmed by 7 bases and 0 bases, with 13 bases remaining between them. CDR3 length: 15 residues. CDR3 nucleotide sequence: TGTGCCAGTACCCTTAGCGGAAGCTCCTACAATGAGCAGTTCTTC. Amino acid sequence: CASTLSGSSYNEQFF.

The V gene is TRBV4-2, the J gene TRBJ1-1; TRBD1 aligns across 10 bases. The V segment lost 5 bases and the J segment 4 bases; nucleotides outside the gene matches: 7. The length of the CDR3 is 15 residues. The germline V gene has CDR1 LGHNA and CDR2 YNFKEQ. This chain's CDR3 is CASSSGTGVGTEAFF. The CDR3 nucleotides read TGTGCCAGCAGCTCCGGGACAGGGGTTGGCACTGAAGCTTTCTTT.

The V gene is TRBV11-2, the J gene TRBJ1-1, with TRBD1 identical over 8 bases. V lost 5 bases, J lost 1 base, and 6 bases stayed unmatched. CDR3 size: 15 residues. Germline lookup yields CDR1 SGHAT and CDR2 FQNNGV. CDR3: CASSQRQGKNTEAFF. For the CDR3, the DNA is TGTGCCAGCAGCCAACGACAGGGGAAGAACACTGAAGCTTTCTTT.

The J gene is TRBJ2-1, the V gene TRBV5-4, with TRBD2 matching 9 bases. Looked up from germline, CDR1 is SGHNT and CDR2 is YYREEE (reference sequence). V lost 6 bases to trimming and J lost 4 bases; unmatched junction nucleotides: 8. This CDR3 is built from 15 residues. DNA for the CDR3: TGTGCCAGCACCATTAGCGGGGGAGCTTACAATGAGCAGTTCTTC. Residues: CASTISGGAYNEQFF.

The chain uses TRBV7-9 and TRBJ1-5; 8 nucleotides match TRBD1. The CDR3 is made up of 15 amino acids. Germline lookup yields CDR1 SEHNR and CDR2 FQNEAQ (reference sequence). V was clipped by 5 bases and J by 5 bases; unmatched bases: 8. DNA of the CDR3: TGTGCCAGCAGCCCCCGTGGGACAGGACATCAGCCCCAGCATTTT. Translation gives CASSPRGTGHQPQHF.

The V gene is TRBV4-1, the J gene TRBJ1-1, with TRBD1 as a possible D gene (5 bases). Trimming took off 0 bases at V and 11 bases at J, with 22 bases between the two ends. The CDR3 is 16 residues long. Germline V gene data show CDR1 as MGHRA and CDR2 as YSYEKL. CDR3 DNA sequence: TGCGCCAGCAGCCAAGAGTTGAAGAACCCAAGGGAGGGGGCTTTCTTT. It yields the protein CASSQELKNPREGAFF.

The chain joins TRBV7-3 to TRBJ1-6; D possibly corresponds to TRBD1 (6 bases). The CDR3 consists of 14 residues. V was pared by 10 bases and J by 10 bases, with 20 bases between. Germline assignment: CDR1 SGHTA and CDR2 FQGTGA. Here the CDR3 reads CATRGTATTSPLHF. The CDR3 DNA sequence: TGTGCCACCAGGGGCACGGCTACGACGTCACCCCTCCACTTT.

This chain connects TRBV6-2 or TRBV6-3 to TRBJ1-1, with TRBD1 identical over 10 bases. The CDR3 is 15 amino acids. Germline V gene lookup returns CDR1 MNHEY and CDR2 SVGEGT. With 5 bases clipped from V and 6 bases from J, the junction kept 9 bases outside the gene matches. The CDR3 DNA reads TGTGCCAGCAGTAACGGAGGGACAGGGGTCGCTGAAGCTTTCTTT. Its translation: CASSNGGTGVAEAFF.

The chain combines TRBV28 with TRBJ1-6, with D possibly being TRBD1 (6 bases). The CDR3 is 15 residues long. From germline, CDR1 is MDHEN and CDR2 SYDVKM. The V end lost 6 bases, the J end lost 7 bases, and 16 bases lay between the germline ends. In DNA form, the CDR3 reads TGTGCCAGCAGGCCCCCCACAGGGTACAATTCACCCCTCCACTTT. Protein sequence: CASRPPTGYNSPLHF.

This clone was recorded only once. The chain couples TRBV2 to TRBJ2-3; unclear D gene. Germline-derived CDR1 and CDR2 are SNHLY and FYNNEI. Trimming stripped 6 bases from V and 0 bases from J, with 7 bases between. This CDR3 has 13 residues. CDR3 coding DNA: TGTGCCAGCAGACCTACTAGCACAGATACGCAGTATTTT. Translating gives CASRPTSTDTQYF.

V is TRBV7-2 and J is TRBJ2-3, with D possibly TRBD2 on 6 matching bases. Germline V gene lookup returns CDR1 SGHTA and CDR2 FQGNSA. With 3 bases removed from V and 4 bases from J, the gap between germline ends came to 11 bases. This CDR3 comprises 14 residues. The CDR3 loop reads CASSFRRVSDTQYF. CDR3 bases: TGTGCCAGCAGCTTTAGGAGGGTCTCAGATACGCAGTATTTT.

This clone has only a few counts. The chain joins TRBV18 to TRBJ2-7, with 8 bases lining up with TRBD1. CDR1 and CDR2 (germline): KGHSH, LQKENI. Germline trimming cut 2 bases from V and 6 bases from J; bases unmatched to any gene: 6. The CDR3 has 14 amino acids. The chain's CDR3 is CASSPMDRVGEQYF. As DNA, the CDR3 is TGTGCCAGCTCACCAATGGACAGGGTAGGCGAGCAGTACTTC.